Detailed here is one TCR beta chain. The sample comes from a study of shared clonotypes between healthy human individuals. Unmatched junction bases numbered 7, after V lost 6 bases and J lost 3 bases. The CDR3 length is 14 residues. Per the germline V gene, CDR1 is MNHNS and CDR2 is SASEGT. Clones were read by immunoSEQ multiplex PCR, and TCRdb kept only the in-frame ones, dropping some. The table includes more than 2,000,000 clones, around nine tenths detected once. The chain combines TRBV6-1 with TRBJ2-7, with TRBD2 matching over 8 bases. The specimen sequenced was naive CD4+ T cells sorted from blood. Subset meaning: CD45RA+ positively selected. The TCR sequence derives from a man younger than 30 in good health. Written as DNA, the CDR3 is TGTGCCAGCAGACCGTCCGGGGGGGGCTACGAGCAGTACTTC. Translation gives CASRPSGGGYEQYF.